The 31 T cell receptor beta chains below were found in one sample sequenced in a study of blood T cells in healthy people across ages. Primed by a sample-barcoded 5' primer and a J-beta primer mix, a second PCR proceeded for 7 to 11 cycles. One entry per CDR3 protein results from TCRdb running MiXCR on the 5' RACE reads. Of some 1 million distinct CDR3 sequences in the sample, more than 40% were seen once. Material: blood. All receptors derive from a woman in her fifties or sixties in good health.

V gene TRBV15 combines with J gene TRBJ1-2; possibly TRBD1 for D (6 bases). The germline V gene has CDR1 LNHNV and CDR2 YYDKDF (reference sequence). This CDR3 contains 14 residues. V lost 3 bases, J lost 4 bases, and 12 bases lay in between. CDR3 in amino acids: CATSRDSFGYGYTF. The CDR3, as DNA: TGTGCCACCAGCAGGGACAGTTTCGGCTATGGCTACACCTTC.

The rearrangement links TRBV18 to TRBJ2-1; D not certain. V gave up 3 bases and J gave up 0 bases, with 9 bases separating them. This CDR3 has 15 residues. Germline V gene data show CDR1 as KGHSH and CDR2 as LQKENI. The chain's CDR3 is CASSPETLSYNEQFF. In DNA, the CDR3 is TGTGCCAGCTCACCCGAAACTCTCTCCTACAATGAGCAGTTCTTC.

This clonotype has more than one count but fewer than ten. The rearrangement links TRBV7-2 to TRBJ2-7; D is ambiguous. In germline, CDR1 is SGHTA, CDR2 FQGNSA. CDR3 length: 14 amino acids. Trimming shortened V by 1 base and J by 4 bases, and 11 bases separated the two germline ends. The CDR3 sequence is CASSLGVLGYEQYF. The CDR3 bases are TGTGCCAGCAGCTTAGGCGTCTTAGGTTACGAGCAGTACTTC. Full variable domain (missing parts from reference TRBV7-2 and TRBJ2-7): GAGVSQSPSNKVTEKGKDVELRCDPISGHTALYWYRQSLGQGLEFLIYFQGNSAPDKSGLPSDRFSAERTGGSVSTLTIQRTQQEDSAVYLCASSLGVLGYEQYFGPGTRLTVT.

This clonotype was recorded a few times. The CDR3 nucleotides are TGCGCCAGCACACCTAGCGGGAGTTCCGAGCAGTACTTC. Residues: CASTPSGSSEQYF. This chain connects TRBV10-2 to TRBJ2-7; 10 bases match TRBD2. This CDR3 comprises 13 residues. Germline values: CDR1 WSHSY, CDR2 SAAADI. V lost 7 bases and J lost 6; bases outside the gene matches: 6.

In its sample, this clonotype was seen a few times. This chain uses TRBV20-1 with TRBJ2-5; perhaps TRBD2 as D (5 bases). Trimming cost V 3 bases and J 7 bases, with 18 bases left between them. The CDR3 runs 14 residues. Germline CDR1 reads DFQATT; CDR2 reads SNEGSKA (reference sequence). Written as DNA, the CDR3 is TGCAGTGCTAGTGGAGACGGGATGTTTAGGACCCAGTACTTC. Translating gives CSASGDGMFRTQYF.

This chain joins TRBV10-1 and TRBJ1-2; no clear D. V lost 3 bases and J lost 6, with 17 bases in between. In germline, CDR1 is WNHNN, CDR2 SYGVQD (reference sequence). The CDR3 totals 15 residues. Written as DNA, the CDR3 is TGCGCCAGCAGTGATAGCGGGAACTCGAAAGATGGCTACACCTTC. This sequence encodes CASSDSGNSKDGYTF.

CDR3 protein: CASRRTGTFNTQYF. Here the CDR3 DNA reads TGTGCCAGCAGACGGACCGGCACATTTAATACGCAGTATTTT. This rearrangement joins TRBV6-6 to TRBJ2-3; no clear D gene. The V end lost 6 bases, the J end lost 7 bases, and 17 bases lay between the germline ends. CDR1 is MNHNY, CDR2 SVGAGI, per germline (reference sequence). CDR3 length: 14 residues.

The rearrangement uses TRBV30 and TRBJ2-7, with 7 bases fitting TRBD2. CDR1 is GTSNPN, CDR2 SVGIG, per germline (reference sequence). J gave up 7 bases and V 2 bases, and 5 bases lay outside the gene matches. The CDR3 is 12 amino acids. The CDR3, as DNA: TGTGCCTGGAGTCTGGGAGGGGTTGAGCAGTACTTC. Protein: CAWSLGGVEQYF.

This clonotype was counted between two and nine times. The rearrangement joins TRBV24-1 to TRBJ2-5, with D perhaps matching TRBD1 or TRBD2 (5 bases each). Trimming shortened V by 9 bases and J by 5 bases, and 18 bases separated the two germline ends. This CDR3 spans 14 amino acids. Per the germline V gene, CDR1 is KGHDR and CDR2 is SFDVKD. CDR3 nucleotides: TGTGCCACCGCATCCAGGGAAAGGGAGGAGACCCAGTACTTC. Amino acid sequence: CATASREREETQYF.

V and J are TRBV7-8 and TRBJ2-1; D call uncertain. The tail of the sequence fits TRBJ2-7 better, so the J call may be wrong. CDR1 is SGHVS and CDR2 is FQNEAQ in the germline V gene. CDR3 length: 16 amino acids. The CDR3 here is CASSLELLHGDYEQYF. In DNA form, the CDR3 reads TGTGCCAGCAGCTTAGAGTTATTACACGGCGACTACGAGCAGTACTTC.

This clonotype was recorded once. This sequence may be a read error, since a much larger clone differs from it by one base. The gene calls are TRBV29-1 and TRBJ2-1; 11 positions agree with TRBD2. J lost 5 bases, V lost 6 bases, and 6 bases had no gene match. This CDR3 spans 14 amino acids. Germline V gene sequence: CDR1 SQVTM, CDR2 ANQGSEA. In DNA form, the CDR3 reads TGCAGCGTAACCGGGACTAGCGGCCACAATGAGCAGTTCTTC. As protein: CSVTGTSGHNEQFF.

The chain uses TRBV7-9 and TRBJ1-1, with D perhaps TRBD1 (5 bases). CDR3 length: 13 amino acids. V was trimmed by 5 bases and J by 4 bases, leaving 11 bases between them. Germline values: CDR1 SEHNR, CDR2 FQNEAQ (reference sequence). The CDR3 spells CASSTGGSTEAFF. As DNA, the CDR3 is TGTGCCAGCAGCACGGGGGGGAGCACTGAAGCTTTCTTT.

CDR3 sequence (DNA): TGTGCCAGCTCACCGCGGGATAACCTTTACAATGAGCAGTACTTC. The encoded protein is CASSPRDNLYNEQYF. The J gene is TRBJ2-5, the V gene TRBV18; a possible D gene is TRBD2 (6 bases). Germline CDR1 is KGHSH and CDR2 is LQKENI. Trimming left V 3 bases short and J 11 bases short, with 22 bases between. The length of the CDR3 is 15 residues.

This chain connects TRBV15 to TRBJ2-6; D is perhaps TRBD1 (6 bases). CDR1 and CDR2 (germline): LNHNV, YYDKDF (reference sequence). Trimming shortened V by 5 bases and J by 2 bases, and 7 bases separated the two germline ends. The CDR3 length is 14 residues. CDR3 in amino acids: CATSGDTGANVLTF. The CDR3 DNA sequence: TGTGCCACCAGCGGGGACACTGGGGCCAACGTCCTGACTTTC.

The CDR3 here is CASSLSGGLGLAGGPIQYF. DNA for the CDR3: TGTGCCAGCAGCTTGTCTGGCGGCCTTGGACTAGCGGGAGGGCCCATTCAGTACTTC. The V call is TRBV5-6, the J call TRBJ2-4, with 15 bases matching TRBD2. The CDR3 is 19 residues long. The J segment lost 9 bases and the V segment lost 1 base, leaving 14 bases of the junction unmatched. Germline loops: CDR1 SGHDT, CDR2 YYEEEE.

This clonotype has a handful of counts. The DNA for the CDR3 is TGTGCCAGCAGCTTAGTCCCTAGCCGCAATTGGAAGCAGTTCTTC. As protein: CASSLVPSRNWKQFF. The rearrangement joins TRBV11-1 to TRBJ2-1, with D possibly being TRBD2 (5 bases). Per germline, CDR1 SGHAT and CDR2 FQDESV (reference sequence). The CDR3 covers 15 residues. Trimming stripped 1 base from V and 11 bases from J, with 18 bases between.

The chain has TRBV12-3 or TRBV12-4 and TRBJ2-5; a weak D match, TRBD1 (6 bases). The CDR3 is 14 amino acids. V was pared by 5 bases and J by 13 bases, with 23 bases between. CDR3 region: CASSPWGRTYERYF. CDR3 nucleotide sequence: TGTGCCAGCAGTCCCTGGGGGCGCACGTACGAGCGGTACTTC.

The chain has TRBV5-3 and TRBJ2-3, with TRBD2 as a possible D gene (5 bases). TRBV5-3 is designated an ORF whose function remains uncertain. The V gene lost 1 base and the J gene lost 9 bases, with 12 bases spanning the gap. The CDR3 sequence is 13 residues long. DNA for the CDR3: TGTGCCAGAAGCTTGTCTACTAGTCGGACGCAGTATTTT. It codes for CARSLSTSRTQYF.

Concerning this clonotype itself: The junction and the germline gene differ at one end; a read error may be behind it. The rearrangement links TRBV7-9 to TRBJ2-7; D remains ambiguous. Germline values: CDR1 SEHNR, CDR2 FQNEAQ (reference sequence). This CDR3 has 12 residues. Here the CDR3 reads CSSTQMSYEQYF. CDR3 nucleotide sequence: TGTTCCAGCACCCAGATGTCCTACGAGCAGTACTTC.

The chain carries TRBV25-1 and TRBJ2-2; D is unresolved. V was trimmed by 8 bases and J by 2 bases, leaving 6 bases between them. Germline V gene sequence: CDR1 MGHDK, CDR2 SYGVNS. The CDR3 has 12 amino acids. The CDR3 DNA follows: TGTGCCAGCCACCGAAACACCGGGGAGCTGTTTTTT. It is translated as CASHRNTGELFF.

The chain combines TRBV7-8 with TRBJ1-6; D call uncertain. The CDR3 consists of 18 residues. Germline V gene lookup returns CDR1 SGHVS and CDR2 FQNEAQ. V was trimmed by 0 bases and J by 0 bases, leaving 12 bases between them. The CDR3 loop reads CASSLARTVSSYNSPLHF. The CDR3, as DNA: TGTGCCAGCAGCTTAGCCAGAACCGTCAGCTCCTATAATTCACCCCTCCACTTT.

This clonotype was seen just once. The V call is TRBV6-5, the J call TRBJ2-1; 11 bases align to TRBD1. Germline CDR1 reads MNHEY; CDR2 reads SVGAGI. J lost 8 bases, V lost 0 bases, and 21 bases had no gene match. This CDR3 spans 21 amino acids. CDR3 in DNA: TGTGCCAGCAGTTACTCGATACCAGGGACAGGGGGTGGGGCCGGGGGCTATGAGCAGTTCTTC. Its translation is CASSYSIPGTGGGAGGYEQFF.

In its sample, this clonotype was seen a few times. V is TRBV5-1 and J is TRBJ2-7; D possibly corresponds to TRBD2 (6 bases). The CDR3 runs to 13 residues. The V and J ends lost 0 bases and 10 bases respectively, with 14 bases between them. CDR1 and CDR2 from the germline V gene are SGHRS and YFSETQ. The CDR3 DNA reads TGCGCCAGCAGCTTGGGGAAGGAGGGGACTCAGTACTTC. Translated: CASSLGKEGTQYF. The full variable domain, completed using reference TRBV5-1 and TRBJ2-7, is KAGVTQTPRYLIKTRGQQVTLSCSPISGHRSVSWYQQTPGQGLQFLFEYFSETQRNKGNFPGRFSGRQFSNSRSEMNVSTLELGDSALYLCASSLGKEGTQYFGPGTRLTVT.

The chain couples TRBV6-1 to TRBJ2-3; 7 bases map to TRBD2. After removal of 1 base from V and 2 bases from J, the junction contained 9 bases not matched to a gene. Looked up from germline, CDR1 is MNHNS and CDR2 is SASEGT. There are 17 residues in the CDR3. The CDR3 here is CASSEGRGAGTTDTQYF. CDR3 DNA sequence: TGTGCCAGCAGTGAAGGAAGGGGAGCGGGGACCACAGATACGCAGTATTTT.

For the CDR3, the DNA is TGTGCCAGCAGCCCTCCGGGCCCGATAATTCAGGAGGGCAATGAGCAGTACTTC. The encoded protein is CASSPPGPIIQEGNEQYF. The chain has TRBV7-9 and TRBJ2-5; possible D gene TRBD2, 6 bases. V was pared by 5 bases and J by 11 bases, with 33 bases between. Germline loops: CDR1 SEHNR, CDR2 FQNEAQ (reference sequence). The CDR3 loop spans 18 amino acids.

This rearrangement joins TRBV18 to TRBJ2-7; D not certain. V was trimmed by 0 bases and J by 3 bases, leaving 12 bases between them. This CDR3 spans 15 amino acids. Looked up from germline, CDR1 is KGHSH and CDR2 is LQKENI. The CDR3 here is CASSPPKEPGYEQYF. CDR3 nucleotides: TGTGCCAGCTCACCACCGAAAGAGCCTGGCTACGAGCAGTACTTC.

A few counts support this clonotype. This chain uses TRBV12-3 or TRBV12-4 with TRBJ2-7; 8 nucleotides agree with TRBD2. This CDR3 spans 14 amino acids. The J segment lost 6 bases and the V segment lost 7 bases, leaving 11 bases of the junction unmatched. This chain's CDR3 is CASNSGGSVSEQYF. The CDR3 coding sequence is TGTGCCAGCAACTCGGGAGGGTCGGTATCCGAGCAGTACTTC.

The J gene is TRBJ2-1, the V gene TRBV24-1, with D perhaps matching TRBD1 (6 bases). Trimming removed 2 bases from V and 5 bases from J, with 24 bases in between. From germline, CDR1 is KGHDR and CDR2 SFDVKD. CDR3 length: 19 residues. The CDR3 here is CATSDWGLCDLPCDNEQFF. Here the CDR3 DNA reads TGTGCCACCAGTGATTGGGGGCTCTGTGACTTACCATGCGACAATGAGCAGTTCTTC.

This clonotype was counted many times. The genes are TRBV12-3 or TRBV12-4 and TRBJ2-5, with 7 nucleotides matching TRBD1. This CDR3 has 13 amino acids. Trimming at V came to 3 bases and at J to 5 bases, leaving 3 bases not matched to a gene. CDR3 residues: CASSFRRGETQYF. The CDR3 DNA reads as TGTGCCAGCAGTTTCCGCAGGGGGGAGACCCAGTACTTC.

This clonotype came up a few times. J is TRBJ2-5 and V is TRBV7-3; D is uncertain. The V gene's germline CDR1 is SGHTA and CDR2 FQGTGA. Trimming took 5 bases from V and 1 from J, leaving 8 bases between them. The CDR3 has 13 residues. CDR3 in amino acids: CASSEQLQETQYF. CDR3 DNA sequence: TGTGCCAGCAGCGAACAGCTCCAAGAGACCCAGTACTTC.

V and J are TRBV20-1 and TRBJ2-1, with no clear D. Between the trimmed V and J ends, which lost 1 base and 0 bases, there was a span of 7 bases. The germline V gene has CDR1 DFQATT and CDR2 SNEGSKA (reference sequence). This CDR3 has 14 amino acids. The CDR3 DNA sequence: TGCAGTGCTAGAGGACTTTTCTCCTACAATGAGCAGTTCTTC. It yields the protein CSARGLFSYNEQFF.